This T cell receptor beta chain derives from a study of cytomegalovirus exposure and HLA in healthy donors (dated by TCRdb to about 2017). Turning to the overall study: According to an earlier analysis of a few hundred of the donors, roughly 180 million T cells yielded approximately 120 million unique TCR beta sequences and approximately 300 Gb of sequence data. An early release covering just under 650 HLA-typed donors comprised approximately 290 gigabases of sequencing data and 65 million to 100 million unique TCR sequences. Of the approximately 400 genotyped donors, 65% to 90% fell in the genetic ancestry cluster associated with self-reported Caucasian donors. The study aimed to test whether signatures of past pathogen exposure could be identified by cataloging public T cell receptors. The T cell repertoires of some 700 subjects were profiled by immunosequencing and related to cytomegalovirus serostatus. A separate validation cohort of about 110 different subjects was used in addition to the 666-subject first cohort. To predict cytomegalovirus infection status, the study combined high-throughput TCR immunosequencing, statistical association of individual TCRs with disease status, and machine learning. A later analysis re-analyzed previously published TCR beta repertoires from roughly 600 donors and added high-resolution HLA genotyping to study TCR occurrence patterns. Rather than drawing on any new phenotypic data, the later analysis identified candidate immune exposures from TCR beta sequences and the way those sequences occurred across donors. An earlier analysis of approximately 500 of the donors applied high-throughput TCR beta sequencing to assess whether each TCR beta V gene segment acted as functional or pseudogenic. Alongside the repertoire data, information on donor age, sex, ethnicity and CMV serostatus was compiled. Genome-wide SNP genotypes for about 65% of the roughly 670 donors were used in a later genetic analysis, which treated that subset as a discovery cohort. Every repertoire in the discovery cohort had been generated on one and the same sequencing platform. HLA typing covered class I and class II loci at four-digit resolution. Typing coverage differed by locus: A, B, C, DRB1 and DQB1 were typed in about 620-640 donors, DQA1 in about 500, DPA1 in 600 to 610, and DPB1 in 472. Roughly five DR-DQ haplotypes were treated as single units for association and clustering because of strong linkage in the cohort. On average, 235,054 unique TCR beta nucleotide sequences were sequenced per donor among 398 genotyped donors of the cohort, with around 19% of those sequences being non-productive.

Worth noting for this clone: Its antigen specificity is not known. No base quality values were provided; no much bigger clone lies one nucleotide off.

The library came from the immunoSEQ multiplex PCR assay. For the multiplex PCR, a mixture combining 60 forward primers for TCR Vbeta segments and 13 reverse primers for TCR Jbeta segments was used. The CDR3 region of rearranged TCR beta genes was amplified from genomic DNA by a multiplex PCR assay. The Illumina HiSeq System was used to sequence the amplified TCR beta libraries as 87-base-pair reads. In the source study's methods: A later analysis tallied 70 million to 100 million unique TCR beta chains across the 600 to 700 repertoires, and around 10 million of those chains were shared by two or more donors. Raw reads were error-corrected and collapsed into unique sequences with a nearest-neighbor algorithm that merged closely related sequences to remove PCR and sequencing errors. CDR3 sequences were aligned to IMGT reference sequences to assign V, D and J gene segments. For a sequence to be retained, a match of at least six nucleotides to both a V gene segment and a J gene segment was required. Rearrangements were called productive when the CDR3 lacked stop codons and stayed in frame with V and J; all others were non-productive. Following IMGT convention, CDR3 was defined as the stretch from the second conserved V-encoded cysteine to the conserved J-encoded phenylalanine. The earlier analysis of some 550 of the donors excluded any sequence lacking an unambiguous match to a single V gene segment. An earlier analysis of 450 to 650 of the donors called V segments functional above 56.7% productive rearrangements and segregating when the between-donor standard deviation exceeded 5%. To diagnose cytomegalovirus status from the catalog of TCR beta chain sequences, a statistical classification framework was built. V and J gene assignment, in a later analysis, came from comparing TCR nucleotide sequences with IMGT/GENE-DB human TR gene sequences. A later analysis assigned CDR3 sequences and most-parsimonious VDJ recombination scenarios with the TCRdist pipeline. A later analysis defined each TCR beta chain by its CDR3 amino acid sequence plus V-gene family, and excluded reads lacking a unique V-gene family. To address suspected cross-contamination and a sequencing artifact, a later analysis removed 550 to 750 highly shared, low-generation-probability nucleotide sequences. For each public chain, a later analysis derived a clonal expansion index from normalized ranks of inferred template counts within each repertoire. A later analysis computed generation probabilities with a VDJ recombination model fitted to out-of-frame rearrangements, and checked the results against IGoR. A later analysis scored TCR-TCR, TCR-HLA and TCR-CMV co-occurrence with hypergeometric tests, applying a repertoire-size bias correction to TCR pairs. In a later analysis, false discovery rates were estimated by permuting HLA or CMV assignments 20 times. In a later analysis, co-occurring TCRs were grouped with DBSCAN, and TCRdist sequence similarity was added when clustering was performed within HLA-allele-positive subsets. Co-occurrence clustering excluded repertoires with fewer than 30,000 or more than 120,000 public chains, plus five with anomalous nucleotide sharing. Here the immuneACCESS table is served through TCRdb, limited to in-frame sequences with V and J called. Missing clones are a known gap in these copies; in checked studies unresolved V genes cover under half, and the rest lacks a known reason. That table supplies the V and J calls and clone size; D and trimming were determined from the DNA. The sample table lists roughly 200,000 clones, around three quarters of them with a count of one. Clones ranked in the top ten supply 1.9% of the sample.

General findings and caveats noted by the study authors: Because some donors lacked HLA typing at each locus, the association tests relied only on the typed subset. In a later analysis, about 16,000 TCR beta sequences were associated with specific HLA alleles at a false discovery rate of 0.05. Several of the top co-occurrence clusters appeared to be linked to parvovirus B19, influenza, CMV and Epstein-Barr virus, according to a later analysis. An earlier analysis of approximately 500 of the donors showed that most TCR beta V segments appeared in productive rearrangements either about 87% or about 30% of the time, which broadly matched IMGT annotations. Sequencing depth was assumed to be roughly uniform across donors in the presence/absence analyses, though that assumption may not hold. A later analysis found that HLA-associated TCR beta chains were more clonally expanded and had lower generation probabilities than equally common non-associated chains. The cohort was sequenced for TCR beta chains only, and without alpha or paired-chain data the features that could be detected were limited. A later analysis found that most CMV-associated TCR beta chains appeared HLA-restricted, with HLA associations seemingly driven largely by CMV exposure. The study gave a list of about 150 TCR beta chains associated with cytomegalovirus. The authors suggested that the approach could potentially be extended to other disease states and immunological phenotypes. Immune exposure information for the cohort was limited to CMV serostatus. In both the original and validation cohorts, the classifier was reported to diagnose cytomegalovirus status with high specificity and sensitivity. A further reported finding was that TCR beta sequences accurately predicted the HLA-A and HLA-B alleles for most subjects in the first cohort. Across donors, most TCR sequences were observed very rarely, whereas some public TCRs were present in many individuals. According to a later genetic analysis, donors in an Asian-associated ancestry cluster had fewer N-insertions in productive TCRs than the approximately 650-donor mean. When HLA alleles, especially DR and DQ, strongly co-occurred, TCR associations were difficult to assign to individual alleles. A cluster of highly shared sequence variants was judged likely to be a technical artifact of the sequencing pipeline. Correlated functional status among segregating V segments might be attributable to linkage disequilibrium, but an unknown experimental factor could not be ruled out. In a later analysis, TCR association rates were found to vary across HLA loci, with the most associated TCRs seen for DRB1 alleles and the fewest for HLA-C alleles. Because counts were too low, fewer than 20 rarely observed V segments, including chromosome 9 orphons, were excluded from the earlier analysis of around 590 of the donors. V-gene and J-gene trimming of TCR beta chains was associated with a missense DCLRE1C variant in a later genetic analysis, and the association was replicated in an independent cohort. A few of the identified cytomegalovirus-associated TCR beta chains were confirmed in vitro to be specific for cytomegalovirus antigens.

The cohort consisted of approximately 690 healthy bone marrow donors. At the time of sampling, every cohort member was nominally healthy, though immune exposures that went unrecorded were likely present. The donor tested CMV seronegative, placing the donor among the approximately 400 seronegative members of the cohort. Each donor provided a peripheral blood sample, and peripheral blood mononuclear cells were used for TCR beta sequencing. Genomic DNA was extracted from the blood cell samples with the Qiagen DNeasy Blood Extraction Kit. The sample taken for sequencing was PBMCs. The sequence was obtained from a man younger than 45 in good health and CMV-seronegative.

The CDR3 region: CASSVWQGAVEAFF. The nucleotide sequence is TGTGCCAGCAGTGTGTGGCAGGGGGCGGTTGAAGCTTTCTTT. The rearrangement joined TRBV2 to TRBJ1-1; a stretch of 8 junction bases matches TRBD1. Looking up the germline V gene yields CDR1 SNHLY and CDR2 FYNNEI. V trim: 4 bases; J trim: 7 bases; unmatched bases: 8. From cysteine to phenylalanine, the CDR3 is 14 amino acids long. The retained sequence is limited to the CDR3, 42 bases, with the frame set at the first base.